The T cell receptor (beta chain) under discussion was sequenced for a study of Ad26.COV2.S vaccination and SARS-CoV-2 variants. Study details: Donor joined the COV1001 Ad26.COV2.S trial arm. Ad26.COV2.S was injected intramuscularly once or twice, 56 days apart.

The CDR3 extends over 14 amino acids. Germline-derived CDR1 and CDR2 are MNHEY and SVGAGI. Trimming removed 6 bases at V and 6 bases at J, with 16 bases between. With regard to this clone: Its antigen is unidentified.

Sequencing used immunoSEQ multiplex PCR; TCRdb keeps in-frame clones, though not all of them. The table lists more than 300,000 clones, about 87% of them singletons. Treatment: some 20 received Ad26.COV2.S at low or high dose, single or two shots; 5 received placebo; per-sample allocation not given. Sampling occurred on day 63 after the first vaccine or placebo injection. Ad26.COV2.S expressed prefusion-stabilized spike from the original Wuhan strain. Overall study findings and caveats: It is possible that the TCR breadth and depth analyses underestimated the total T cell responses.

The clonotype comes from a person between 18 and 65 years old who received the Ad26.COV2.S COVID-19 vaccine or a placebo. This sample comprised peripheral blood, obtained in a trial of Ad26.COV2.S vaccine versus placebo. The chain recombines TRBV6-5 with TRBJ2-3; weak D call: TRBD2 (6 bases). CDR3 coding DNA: TGTGCCAGCAGCCGGGATCTAGCGTGGGATACGCAGTATTTT. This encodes CASSRDLAWDTQYF.